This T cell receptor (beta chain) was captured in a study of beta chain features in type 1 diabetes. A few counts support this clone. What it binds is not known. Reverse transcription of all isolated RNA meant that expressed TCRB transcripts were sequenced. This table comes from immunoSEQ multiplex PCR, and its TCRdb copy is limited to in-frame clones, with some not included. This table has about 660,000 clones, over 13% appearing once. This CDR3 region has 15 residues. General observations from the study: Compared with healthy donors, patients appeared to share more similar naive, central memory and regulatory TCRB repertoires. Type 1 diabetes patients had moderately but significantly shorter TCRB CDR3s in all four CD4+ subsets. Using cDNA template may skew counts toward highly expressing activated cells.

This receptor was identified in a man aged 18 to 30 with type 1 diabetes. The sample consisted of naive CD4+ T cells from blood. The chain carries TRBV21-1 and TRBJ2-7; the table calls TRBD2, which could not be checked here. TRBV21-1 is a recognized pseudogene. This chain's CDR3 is CASSKGRTSSYEQYF. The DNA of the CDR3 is TGTGCCAGCAGCAAAGGAAGGACTAGCTCCTACGAGCAGTACTTC.